This T cell receptor (beta chain) is from a study of T cells after yellow fever vaccination. Study-wide points: The CD4 and CD8 compartments had a small share of their clonotypes in common. The secondary T-cell response peaked on day 5, not day 15, but was weaker.

On this clonotype: As yet, its antigen is unknown.

In germline, CDR1 is SGDLS, CDR2 YYNGEE. V was clipped by 2 bases and J by 3 bases; unmatched bases: 5. The CDR3 is 14 amino acids. TCRdb re-derived calls from the 5' RACE reads in MiXCR, one entry per CDR3 protein. The sample has a few hundred thousand distinct CDR3 sequences, over 4% seen once. Sequencing used PBMCs, obtained 5 days after the yellow fever booster vaccination. The clonotype originates from a man between 18 and 35 years old who received the YFV17D yellow fever vaccine. The J gene is TRBJ2-7, the V gene TRBV9; 7 nucleotides match TRBD1. The CDR3 region is CASSVGDRNYEQYF. The DNA of the CDR3 is TGTGCCAGCAGCGTGGGGGACAGAAACTACGAGCAGTACTTC.